This record covers a single T cell receptor beta chain. Some clones are missing from TCRdb's copy, which holds only in-frame ones; the method was immunoSEQ multiplex PCR. This table holds 150,000 to 200,000 clones, less than 85% found once. The recovered donors of Cohort 3 showed two negative PCRs, clearance, or symptom resolution. The data originate from a study of blood T cell repertoires in COVID-19. Study background: Sources were T cells, B-cell-depleted T cells, or PBMCs; the material itself was cDNA or gDNA.

Germline V gene data show CDR1 as SEHNR and CDR2 as FQNEAQ (reference sequence). The CDR3 extends over 15 amino acids. Trimming took off 5 bases at V and 1 base at J, with 14 bases between the two ends. The sequenced sample consisted of PBMCs or T cells enriched from blood (not recorded which). This receptor was obtained from a man aged 45-65 years who had recovered from COVID-19. The chain couples TRBV7-9 to TRBJ1-1, with D perhaps TRBD1 (5 bases). In DNA, the CDR3 is TGTGCCAGCAGCCCCGAGGTTCAGGGGAACACTGAAGCTTTCTTT. It codes for CASSPEVQGNTEAFF.